The sequence of this T cell receptor beta chain was determined in a study of blood T cell repertoires in COVID-19. The wider study: Sites across the United States, Italy and Spain contributed samples from acute and convalescent COVID-19.

Only in-frame clones appear in the TCRdb table, and some are missing; sequencing was by immunoSEQ multiplex PCR. The sample contains tens of thousands of clones, under 90% of which appear only once. About this clone: The same CDR3 arises from other DNA sequences in this sample as well.

The CDR3 is 15 residues long. With 6 bases clipped from V and 1 base from J, the junction kept 3 bases outside the gene matches. The germline CDR1 and CDR2 sequences are MNHEY and SVGAGI. The specimen was peripheral blood. The receptor comes from a man between 65 and 85 years old with acute or convalescent COVID-19. V gene TRBV6-5 combines with J gene TRBJ2-6; 7 bases agree with TRBD2. CDR3 region: CASSWGGSGANVLTF. Written as DNA, the CDR3 is TGTGCCAGCAGCTGGGGAGGGTCTGGGGCCAACGTCCTGACTTTC.